The clone carrying this T cell receptor (beta chain) was seen many times. What it binds is unknown. The sample originates from a study of neurological immune-mediated disorders. General study findings and limits: For the multiple sclerosis repertoire cluster, no association with any clinical or MRI feature was found.

V lost 1 base to trimming and J lost 8 bases, with 8 bases between them. The CDR3 is 12 residues long. Looked up from germline, CDR1 is SEHNR and CDR2 is FQNEAQ (reference sequence). TCRdb reanalysed the 5' RACE reads using MiXCR and keeps one entry per CDR3 protein. Among some 120,000 distinct CDR3 sequences, more than 2.5% were seen once, and the ten largest hold 1% to 1.5%. Sequencing input: PBMCs. This clonotype was obtained from a woman aged 25 to 39 with multiple sclerosis. The chain recombines TRBV7-9 with TRBJ1-2; D is unresolved. Here the CDR3 DNA reads TGTGCCAGCAGCTTAGACTACGGAGGCTACACCTTC. It codes for CASSLDYGGYTF.